This T cell receptor beta chain was recorded in a study of control samples from healthy donors and cancer patients. Germline V gene data show CDR1 as LNHNV and CDR2 as YYDKDF (reference sequence). Unmatched junction bases numbered 3, after V lost 2 bases and J lost 3 bases. The CDR3 covers 14 residues. Generated by immunoSEQ multiplex PCR, the TCRdb table keeps only in-frame clones and is missing some. This listing includes about 210,000 clones. The TCR sequence derives from a woman aged 25-40 years in good health. This sequence joins TRBV15 and TRBJ2-7; 8 bases map to TRBD1. Sequenced material: blood. DNA for the CDR3: TGTGCCACCAGCAGACCAGACAGGGGCTACGAGCAGTACTTC. Protein: CATSRPDRGYEQYF.